The following is a TCR beta chain sequence with its context. The data were taken from a study of blood T cell repertoires in COVID-19. Germline CDR1 and CDR2: MNHNY and SVGAGI (reference sequence). The V end was cut by 6 bases, the J end by 5 bases, with 16 bases between. The CDR3 has 15 amino acids. Using immunoSEQ multiplex PCR, the repertoire was profiled, and TCRdb retains in-frame clones only, with some absent. The profile shows approximately 94,000 clones, roughly 90% of them singletons. This TCR was sampled from a man aged 30 to 39 in a cohort sampled during active COVID-19. V and J are TRBV6-6 and TRBJ1-4, with D possibly being TRBD1 (5 bases). The sequenced sample consisted of peripheral blood. CDR3 in amino acids: CASSPMGGANEKLFF. The CDR3 bases are TGTGCCAGCAGCCCCATGGGGGGTGCCAATGAAAAACTGTTTTTT.